Below are 21 T cell receptor beta chains sequenced from a single sample in a study of human T cells and chemical hapten exposure. Time point defined: pre-sensitization, week 0. The treatment: therapeutic diphenylcyclopropenone sensitization with weekly scalp DPC. TCRdb reprocessed the RACE reads via MiXCR and lists one record per CDR3 protein. This table holds 150,000 to 200,000 distinct CDR3 sequences, more than 25% found once. The sample was whole blood, taken in connection with sensitization to the hapten diphenylcyclopropenone (DPC). The receptors stem from a woman in her 30s with alopecia areata. Some clones in this sample may be carry-over from other donors' samples.

This clonotype was observed a few times. The V and J genes are TRBV14 and TRBJ2-1, with D possibly TRBD2 on 6 matching bases. V lost 4 bases to trimming and J lost 9 bases, with 19 bases between them. The CDR3 length is 15 residues. Per germline, CDR1 SGHDN and CDR2 FVKESK. The CDR3 spells CASSPNIAAASEQFF. The CDR3 DNA is TGTGCCAGCAGCCCAAATATAGCGGCTGCCTCTGAGCAGTTCTTC. The full variable domain, rest sourced from reference TRBV14 and TRBJ2-1, is EAGVTQFPSHSVIEKGQTVTLRCDPISGHDNLYWYRRVMGKEIKFLLHFVKESKQDESGMPNNRFLAERTGGTYSTLKVQPAELEDSGVYFCASSPNIAAASEQFFGPGTRLTVL.

This clonotype was counted only a few times. The V gene is TRBV29-1, the J gene TRBJ1-2; D gene ambiguous. Between the trimmed V and J ends, which lost 3 bases and 3 bases, there was a span of 5 bases. CDR1 and CDR2 (germline): SQVTM, ANQGSEA. CDR3 length equals 11 residues. The CDR3 DNA is TGCAGCGTTGAGGATTACTATGGCTACACCTTC. This encodes CSVEDYYGYTF.

Only one count was recorded for this clonotype. The rearrangement uses TRBV28 and TRBJ2-5, with 10 nucleotides matching TRBD2. This CDR3 has 16 amino acids. Per germline, CDR1 MDHEN and CDR2 SYDVKM. V was pared by 0 bases and J by 4 bases, with 5 bases of the junction left unmatched. CDR3 residues: CASSLWLAGAGETQYF. CDR3 DNA sequence: TGTGCCAGCAGTTTATGGCTAGCGGGAGCCGGAGAGACCCAGTACTTC.

This clonotype came up a few times. The J gene is TRBJ2-5, the V gene TRBV20-1, with 11 bases identical to TRBD2. The CDR3 runs to 13 residues. CDR1 DFQATT and CDR2 SNEGSKA come from the germline V gene (reference sequence). The CDR3 region is CSGTSGVQETQYF. Written as DNA, the CDR3 is TGCAGCGGGACTAGCGGTGTCCAAGAGACCCAGTACTTC.

The rearrangement uses TRBV6-1 and TRBJ2-5; 11 bases are shared with TRBD2. Germline loops: CDR1 MNHNS, CDR2 SASEGT. This CDR3 spans 16 amino acids. With V trimmed by 4 bases and J by 4 bases, 8 bases remained unmatched. The CDR3 region has the DNA TGTGCCAGCAGTGGCATTAGCGGGGGGGTGTTAGAGACCCAGTACTTC. Protein product: CASSGISGGVLETQYF.

CDR3 sequence: CSVEESGNNEQFF. The CDR3, as DNA: TGCAGCGTTGAGGAGAGCGGTAACAATGAGCAGTTCTTC. This chain links TRBV29-1 with TRBJ2-1, with D perhaps matching TRBD2 (5 bases). This CDR3 is 13 amino acids long. Germline V gives CDR1 SQVTM, CDR2 ANQGSEA. With 3 bases removed from V and 5 bases from J, the gap between germline ends came to 11 bases.

The chain couples TRBV14 to TRBJ1-4; 8 nucleotides align to TRBD1. CDR1 and CDR2 from the germline V gene are SGHDN and FVKESK. The CDR3 totals 15 residues. Unmatched junction bases numbered 7, after V lost 5 bases and J lost 5 bases. The CDR3 here is CASSLGQAINEKLFF. As DNA, the CDR3 is TGTGCCAGCAGCTTGGGACAGGCAATAAATGAAAAACTGTTTTTT.

V is TRBV5-5 and J is TRBJ2-5; 9 bases agree with TRBD2. This CDR3 is built from 15 residues. V lost 0 bases to trimming and J lost 4 bases; unmatched junction nucleotides: 4. Germline loops: CDR1 SGHKS, CDR2 YYEKEE (reference sequence). CDR3 sequence reads: CASSLGTSVAETQYF. As DNA, the CDR3 is TGTGCCAGCAGCTTGGGGACTAGCGTGGCAGAGACCCAGTACTTC.

This clonotype was seen more than once but under ten times. The V gene is TRBV7-2, the J gene TRBJ2-3; D not certain. Germline V CDR1 and CDR2: SGHTA, FQGNSA. This CDR3 is built from 14 residues. Trimming stripped 0 bases from V and 2 bases from J, with 6 bases between. DNA for the CDR3: TGTGCCAGCAGCTTAGCCGCCTACACAGATACGCAGTATTTT. Translation: CASSLAAYTDTQYF.

There are a few counts of this clonotype. V and J are TRBV10-3 and TRBJ2-7; 7 bases line up with TRBD1. The ends lost 2 bases at V and 0 bases at J; junction bases unmatched: 4. From germline, CDR1 is ENHRY and CDR2 SYGVKD. This CDR3 is 15 amino acids long. The CDR3: CAISEEDRSSYEQYF. The CDR3 bases are TGTGCCATCAGTGAGGAGGACAGGAGCTCCTACGAGCAGTACTTC.

The chain couples TRBV7-3 to TRBJ2-7; D remains unclear. CDR1 and CDR2 from the germline V gene are SGHTA and FQGTGA. V lost 1 base, J lost 2 bases, and 12 bases lay in between. This CDR3 spans 15 amino acids. CDR3 amino acids: CASSLNSVGPYEQYF. In nucleotides, the CDR3 is TGTGCCAGCAGCTTAAACTCGGTAGGGCCCTACGAGCAGTACTTC. The entire variable domain, with the rest obtained from reference TRBV7-3 and TRBJ2-7, is as follows: GAGVSQTPSNKVTEKGKYVELRCDPISGHTALYWYRQSLGQGPEFLIYFQGTGAADDSGLPNDRFFAVRPEGSVSTLKIQRTERGDSAVYLCASSLNSVGPYEQYFGPGTRLTVT.

This clonotype was counted between two and nine times. This chain joins TRBV20-1 and TRBJ2-7; 12 bases agree with TRBD2. The germline gives CDR1 DFQATT, CDR2 SNEGSKA (reference sequence). V was pared by 5 bases and J by 6 bases, with 11 bases of the junction left unmatched. The CDR3 consists of 15 residues. CDR3 amino acids: CSASATSGSRGEQYF. CDR3 DNA: TGCAGTGCTTCAGCGACTAGCGGGAGTCGGGGCGAGCAGTACTTC.

The rearrangement links TRBV15 to TRBJ2-2; possibly TRBD1 or TRBD2 for D (6 bases each). From germline, CDR1 is LNHNV and CDR2 YYDKDF (reference sequence). Between the trimmed V and J ends, which lost 3 bases and 1 base, there was a span of 9 bases. The CDR3 sequence is 15 residues long. The CDR3 DNA follows: TGTGCCACCAGCAGCGCGGGACAGAACACCGGGGAGCTGTTTTTT. Protein: CATSSAGQNTGELFF.

V gene TRBV28 combines with J gene TRBJ2-7, with D tentatively TRBD1 or TRBD2 (5 bases each). Trimming pared 3 bases from V and 9 bases from J, leaving 12 bases between. The length of the CDR3 is 12 residues. Germline V CDR1 and CDR2: MDHEN, SYDVKM. In nucleotides, the CDR3 is TGTGCCAGCAGTTTTGGGGGTTCTGGGCAGTACTTC. Protein: CASSFGGSGQYF.

This chain joins TRBV7-2 and TRBJ2-1, with 7 bases that match TRBD1. The CDR3 consists of 16 residues. Losses at the gene ends were 5 bases for V and 0 bases for J; bases not matched to a gene: 7. CDR1 SGHTA and CDR2 FQGNSA come from the germline V gene. The CDR3 sequence is CASSRDRVSSYNEQFF. For the CDR3, the DNA is TGTGCCAGCAGCCGAGACAGGGTGAGCTCCTACAATGAGCAGTTCTTC.

This clonotype showed up just once. The chain combines TRBV30 with TRBJ2-2; D may be TRBD2 (6 bases). This CDR3 is 14 amino acids long. V lost 0 bases, J lost 6 bases, and 11 bases lay in between. CDR1 and CDR2 (germline): GTSNPN, SVGIG (reference sequence). For the CDR3, the DNA is TGTGCCTGGAGTGTATTGGAGGGCGCCGGGGAGCTGTTTTTT. Translating it yields CAWSVLEGAGELFF.

The chain uses TRBV4-3 and TRBJ1-6; 7 bases map to TRBD1. The CDR3 runs to 15 residues. In germline, CDR1 is LGHNA, CDR2 YSLEER. Losses at the gene ends were 0 bases for V and 9 bases for J; bases not matched to a gene: 5. The CDR3 DNA reads TGCGCCAGCAGCCAAGAGCAGGGGGTTGGTTCACCCCTCCACTTT. This encodes CASSQEQGVGSPLHF.

This clonotype was observed a few times. V usage is TRBV24-1 and J usage is TRBJ1-2; D gene ambiguous. The CDR3 sequence is 13 residues long. The V end lost 10 bases, the J end lost 2 bases, and 13 bases lay between the germline ends. The germline gives CDR1 KGHDR, CDR2 SFDVKD. The CDR3 reads CATRAGGNYGYTF. The CDR3, as DNA: TGTGCCACACGCGCGGGCGGGAACTATGGCTACACCTTC.

This clonotype was seen a few times. The chain joins TRBV12-5 to TRBJ2-2, with D possibly being TRBD1 (6 bases). Germline assignment: CDR1 LGHNT and CDR2 FRNRAP. CDR3 length: 14 amino acids. V lost 6 bases to trimming and J lost 0 bases, with 8 bases between them. The CDR3 here is CASGPGANTGELFF. The CDR3 coding sequence is TGTGCTAGTGGCCCAGGGGCGAACACCGGGGAGCTGTTTTTT.

The sample holds a few counts of this clonotype. The chain has TRBV29-1 and TRBJ1-1, with TRBD1 matching over 7 bases. This CDR3 spans 14 amino acids. The germline gives CDR1 SQVTM, CDR2 ANQGSEA. V was pared by 0 bases and J by 9 bases, with 10 bases of the junction left unmatched. This CDR3 reads CSVEEQMRQGKAFF. In DNA, the CDR3 is TGCAGCGTTGAAGAACAAATGAGACAGGGAAAAGCTTTCTTT.

The chain recombines TRBV5-5 with TRBJ2-5, with D possibly being TRBD1 (6 bases). Looked up from germline, CDR1 is SGHKS and CDR2 is YYEKEE (reference sequence). This CDR3 comprises 16 residues. The V end was cut by 0 bases, the J end by 2 bases, with 14 bases between. CDR3 amino acids: CASSLGGLGAQETQYF. The CDR3 region has the DNA TGTGCCAGCAGCTTGGGGGGTCTGGGGGCTCAAGAGACCCAGTACTTC.